This is a list of T cell receptor beta chains from one sample in a study of shared T cell receptors in the human thymus. The repertoire was sequenced with immunoSEQ multiplex PCR; TCRdb's copy has only in-frame clones and lacks some. The repertoire holds about 660,000 clones, more than 75% seen once, with about 0.01% in the top ten. The same specimen was also included in a second study, on human thymus T cells.

Sequenced: thymocytes. Receptors were obtained from a boy younger than two with a congenital heart defect. The CDR3 runs from the conserved cysteine through the conserved F or W. The D gene is left open where the match is weak. Clone size is stated in some rows and not others, as once, few, many or a class when expanded.

len	d_gene	v_gene	j_gene	abundance	CDR3aa	CDR3nt
15	TRBD1	TRBV4-1	TRBJ2-2	.	CASSRGGTGVRELFF	TGCGCCAGCAGCCGGGGTGGGACAGGGGTCAGGGAGCTGTTTTTT
15	.	TRBV4-2	TRBJ2-3	once	CASSQVGSGTDTQYF	TGTGCCAGCAGCCAAGTCGGGAGCGGGACAGATACGCAGTATTTT
14	.	TRBV4-3	TRBJ1-2	.	CASRKENGRYGYTF	TGCGCCAGCAGAAAGGAGAATGGCCGCTATGGCTACACCTTC
16	TRBD1	TRBV11-2	TRBJ1-1	few	CASSLVQGDMNTEAFF	TGTGCCAGCAGCTTAGTCCAGGGGGATATGAACACTGAAGCTTTCTTT
12	.	TRBV13	TRBJ2-3	.	CASSPGTDTQYF	TGTGCCAGCAGCCCCGGCACAGATACGCAGTATTTT
16	TRBD1	TRBV9	TRBJ2-7	.	CASSGPVGQGGYEQYF	TGTGCCAGCAGCGGACCGGTGGGACAGGGTGGGTACGAGCAGTACTTC
14	.	TRBV5-1	TRBJ2-3	.	CASSSTTGTDTQYF	TGCGCCAGCAGCTCCACGACAGGCACAGATACGCAGTATTTT
17	.	TRBV15	TRBJ1-4	.	CATSRTVAGATNEKLFF	TGTGCCACCAGCAGGACAGTGGCTGGTGCAACTAATGAAAAACTGTTTTTT
12	.	TRBV11-2	TRBJ2-1	.	CASSLKLREQFF	TGTGCCAGCAGCTTGAAGTTGAGGGAGCAGTTCTTC
15	TRBD2	TRBV28	TRBJ2-7	.	CASSLGGRGTYEQYF	TGTGCCAGCAGTTTAGGCGGGAGGGGAACCTACGAGCAGTACTTC